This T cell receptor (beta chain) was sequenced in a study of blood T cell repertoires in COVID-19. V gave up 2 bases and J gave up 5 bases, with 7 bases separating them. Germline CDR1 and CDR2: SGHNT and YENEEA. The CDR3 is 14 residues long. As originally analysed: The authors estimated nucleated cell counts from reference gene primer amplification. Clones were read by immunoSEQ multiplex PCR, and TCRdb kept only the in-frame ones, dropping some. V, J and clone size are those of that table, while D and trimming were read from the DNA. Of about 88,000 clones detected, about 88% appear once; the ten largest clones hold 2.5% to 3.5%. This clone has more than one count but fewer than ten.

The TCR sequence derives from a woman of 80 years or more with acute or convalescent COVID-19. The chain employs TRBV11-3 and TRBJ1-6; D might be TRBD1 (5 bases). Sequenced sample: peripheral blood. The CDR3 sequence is CASSLQGNNSPLHF. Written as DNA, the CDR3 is TGTGCCAGCAGCTTACAGGGAAATAATTCACCCCTCCACTTT.